Described below is a single T cell receptor beta chain sequence and its context. Its target is unknown. The data are from a study of OX40 agonist ivuxolimab in advanced cancers. Study information: Three patients got partial responses; one had hepatocellular carcinoma and two had cutaneous melanoma. Overall study findings and caveats: There was clonal expansion of CD4+ and CD8+ blood T cells by week 6 at 0.1 to 3.0 mg/kg.

Losses at the gene ends were 0 bases for V and 15 bases for J; bases not matched to a gene: 8. This CDR3 is built from 13 residues. Germline V gene data show CDR1 as SGHNT and CDR2 as YENEEA. The table came from immunoSEQ multiplex PCR; TCRdb's copy has only in-frame clones and leaves some out. The repertoire consists of 55,000 to 65,000 clones, with 75% to 90% occurring once and the leading ten covering 3% to 4.5%. This specimen consisted of CD4+ or CD8+ T cells sorted from blood, obtained in a trial of the OX40 agonist ivuxolimab. The chain joins TRBV11-3 to TRBJ2-1; TRBD1 agrees at 7 bases. The receptor's source is an adult with an advanced solid tumor such as melanoma, head and neck, liver or kidney cancer. The CDR3 loop is CASSLDLGQVLFF. CDR3 in DNA: TGTGCCAGCAGCTTAGATCTCGGACAGGTGTTGTTCTTC.